This entry concerns a single T cell receptor beta chain. Researchers partitioned CD4+ cells into CD45RA+ naive and CD45RA-negative memory subsets. The data were obtained in a study of shared clonotypes between healthy human individuals. The repertoire was sequenced with immunoSEQ multiplex PCR; TCRdb's copy has only in-frame clones and lacks some. The sample gives just over 2,000,000 clones, about 95% of which show up once; 0.1% to 0.15% is in the top ten. Trimming stripped 3 bases from V and 11 bases from J, with 10 bases between. The CDR3 contains 11 residues. Per germline, CDR1 MNHEY and CDR2 SVGAGI.

The sample taken for sequencing was naive CD4+ T cells sorted from blood. Subset of the sample: CD45RA+ positively selected. The receptor was isolated from a young man in good health. The chain joins TRBV6-5 to TRBJ1-1; D uncertain. CDR3 loop: CASSYLGIAFF. CDR3 nucleotide sequence: TGTGCCAGCAGTTATTTGGGCATCGCTTTCTTT.